Each of the 21 T cell receptor beta chains below was sequenced from the same sample in a study of metastatic and nonmetastatic thyroid tumors (dated by TCRdb to the early 2020s). None of the patients had been given any treatment before thyroid surgery. Library preparation was by PCR. The instrument was an Illumina HiSeq 4000. TCRdb reran the public reads through fastp at Q25 and MiXCR, keeping productive beta chains. This sample gives 20,000 to 30,000 clones in total; under 15% of them show up just once. The ten largest clones represent roughly 3.4% of the sample. Material for sequencing was blood. These receptors all come from a female donor with papillary thyroid cancer or a benign thyroid nodule (not recorded which). Some clones in this sample may be carry-over from other donors' samples.

This clone was found many times. The chain recombines TRBV11-2 with TRBJ2-7; tentative D call: TRBD2 (5 bases). The CDR3 is 13 residues long. V lost 3 bases and J lost 4, with 10 bases in between. Germline V gene sequence: CDR1 SGHAT, CDR2 FQNNGV. This CDR3 is CASSFQTGYEQYF. As DNA, the CDR3 is TGTGCCAGCAGCTTTCAAACGGGATACGAGCAGTACTTC.

This clone was detected many times. This rearrangement joins TRBV30 to TRBJ2-3, with TRBD2 matching 14 bases. With 5 bases clipped from V and 5 bases from J, the junction kept 3 bases outside the gene matches. Germline V CDR1 and CDR2: GTSNPN, SVGIG (reference sequence). The CDR3 contains 14 residues. The CDR3 protein is CAWRLAGGVDTQYF. CDR3 coding DNA: TGTGCCTGGCGACTAGCGGGGGGGGTAGATACGCAGTATTTT.

This clone was detected many times. V and J are TRBV7-3 and TRBJ1-1, with D possibly matching TRBD1 (6 bases). The CDR3 length is 20 residues. V shed 3 bases and J shed 4 bases, with 30 bases lying between them. From germline, CDR1 is SGHTA and CDR2 FQGTGA. The CDR3 region has the DNA TGTGCCAGCAGCTTTACGTTCGAGAAGAGTGGACAGCCGCGGAGCACTGAAGCTTTCTTT. Protein: CASSFTFEKSGQPRSTEAFF.

The chain joins TRBV15 to TRBJ2-3; D is possibly TRBD1 (6 bases). The germline V gene encodes CDR1 LNHNV and CDR2 YYDKDF (reference sequence). This CDR3 is built from 17 residues. Trimming left V 0 bases short and J 1 base short, with 14 bases between. The chain's CDR3 is CATSRDRGNPGTDTQYF. DNA of the CDR3: TGTGCCACCAGCAGAGACAGGGGAAATCCAGGCACAGATACGCAGTATTTT.

This clone has a handful of counts. A clone one base away is much larger, so this may be a read error. The rearrangement joins TRBV6-2 or TRBV6-3 to TRBJ1-1, with 8 positions matching TRBD1. CDR1 and CDR2 from the germline V gene are MNHEY and SVGEGT. The CDR3 covers 15 residues. This CDR3 reads CASNPKRTGRTEALF. The CDR3 nucleotides read TGTGCCAGCAACCCAAAAAGGACAGGGCGAACTGAAGCTTTATTT.

This clone was seen only once. The identical CDR3 is also encoded by other nucleotide sequences in the sample. This rearrangement joins TRBV7-8 to TRBJ2-7; D is unresolved. The CDR3 loop spans 12 amino acids. V lost 6 bases, J lost 7 bases, and 13 bases lay in between. Germline-derived CDR1 and CDR2 are SGHVS and FQNEAQ. The CDR3, as DNA: TGTGCCAGCAGTTTGACACTGGGAGAGCAGTACTTC. This codes for CASSLTLGEQYF.

By sample fraction, this clone is medium-sized (0.01 to 0.1%). The V gene is TRBV11-2, the J gene TRBJ1-3, with unresolved D. This CDR3 region has 14 residues. Per germline, CDR1 SGHAT and CDR2 FQNNGV. V was trimmed by 5 bases and J by 1 base, leaving 9 bases between them. The CDR3 reads CASSPQESGNTIYF. The CDR3, as DNA: TGTGCCAGCAGCCCCCAGGAGTCTGGAAACACCATATATTTT.

Turning to this clone: At one end, the junction sequence differs from germline, possibly due to a read error. The rearrangement uses TRBV5-1 and TRBJ2-1; tentative D call: TRBD2 (6 bases). This CDR3 region has 16 residues. CDR1 and CDR2 (germline): SGHRS, YFSETQ. CDR3 amino acids: CASSLDAGLAYNDQLF. The CDR3 DNA reads as TGCGCCAGCAGCTTAGATGCGGGACTGGCTTACAATGATCAGCTCTTC. Filled out from reference TRBV5-1 and TRBJ2-1, the complete variable domain reads KAGVTQTPRYLIKTRGQQVTLSCSPISGHRSVSWYQQTPGQGLQFLFEYFSETQRNKGNFPGRFSGRQFSNSRSEMNVSTLELGDSALYLCASSLDAGLAYNDQLFGPGTRLTVL.

The V and J genes are TRBV5-5 and TRBJ2-7; 10 bases match TRBD2. The germline V gene has CDR1 SGHKS and CDR2 YYEKEE (reference sequence). This CDR3 region has 15 residues. V dropped 0 bases and J dropped 5; count of bases not matched to a gene: 5. The CDR3 spells CASSLASGSSNEQYF. The CDR3 DNA reads as TGTGCCAGCAGCTTGGCTAGCGGGAGTAGTAACGAGCAGTACTTC.

The chain uses TRBV20-1 and TRBJ2-2, with D perhaps matching TRBD1 (6 bases). V shed 1 base and J shed 2 bases, with 23 bases lying between them. CDR1 is DFQATT and CDR2 is SNEGSKA in the germline V gene (reference sequence). There are 19 residues in the CDR3. The chain's CDR3 is CSARARGDVRGINTGELFF. CDR3 in DNA: TGCAGTGCTAGAGCCCGGGGCGATGTTAGGGGGATTAACACCGGGGAGCTGTTTTTT.

This clone was detected ten times or more. V usage is TRBV29-1 and J usage is TRBJ2-1; 9 bases agree with TRBD1. The CDR3 has 14 amino acids. Per germline, CDR1 SQVTM and CDR2 ANQGSEA. V lost 2 bases to trimming and J lost 6 bases; unmatched junction nucleotides: 5. The CDR3 spells CSVENRDRVNEQFF. CDR3 nucleotides: TGCAGCGTTGAAAACCGGGACAGGGTCAATGAGCAGTTCTTC.

This clone has at least ten counts. DNA of the CDR3: TGTGCCAGCAGCTCACAGGGGGACTCTGGGGCCAACGTCCTGACTTTC. Amino acid sequence: CASSSQGDSGANVLTF. The chain combines TRBV11-2 with TRBJ2-6; 8 bases agree with TRBD1. V dropped 4 bases and J dropped 0; count of bases not matched to a gene: 2. Germline lookup yields CDR1 SGHAT and CDR2 FQNNGV. The CDR3 sequence is 16 residues long.

This clone has ten or more counts. The genes are TRBV6-6 and TRBJ1-1, with D uncertain. The CDR3 spans 13 residues. Trimming pared 2 bases from V and 4 bases from J, leaving 8 bases between. The germline V gene has CDR1 MNHNY and CDR2 SVGAGI (reference sequence). This CDR3 is CASSYLASTEAFF. The CDR3 DNA is TGTGCCAGCAGTTACCTCGCGAGCACTGAAGCTTTCTTT.

This clone was seen ten or more times. The rearrangement joins TRBV3-1 to TRBJ1-2; D is possibly TRBD1 (6 bases). The germline V and J ends were trimmed by 3 bases and 3 bases, with 14 bases remaining between them. The CDR3 totals 15 residues. Germline-derived CDR1 and CDR2 are LGHDT and YNNKEL (reference sequence). CDR3 in amino acids: CASSQKQAGDYGYTF. In nucleotides, the CDR3 is TGTGCCAGCAGCCAGAAACAGGCAGGGGACTATGGCTACACCTTC.

This clone was seen at least ten times. V gene TRBV28 combines with J gene TRBJ1-5, with D possibly TRBD1 on 5 matching bases. Trimming pared 5 bases from V and 4 bases from J, leaving 12 bases between. CDR3 size: 14 residues. Per the germline V gene, CDR1 is MDHEN and CDR2 is SYDVKM. The CDR3 DNA sequence: TGTGCCAGCAGTCAACCGGGGGGGAATCAGCCCCAGCATTTT. Protein: CASSQPGGNQPQHF.

This clone showed up many times. Distinct nucleotide sequences in the sample also encode this CDR3. The chain recombines TRBV3-1 with TRBJ2-7; weak D call: TRBD2 (5 bases). V was clipped by 7 bases and J by 1 base, with 14 bases between them. The CDR3 consists of 14 residues. Germline CDR1 reads LGHDT; CDR2 reads YNNKEL (reference sequence). The CDR3 bases are TGTGCCAGCACCCTGTCAGCGGCGTCCTACGAGCAGTACTTC. Translation: CASTLSAASYEQYF.

This clone was seen repeatedly, ten times or more. The chain uses TRBV9 and TRBJ2-2, with 7 bases matching TRBD2. Trimming cost V 0 bases and J 5 bases; bases outside gene matches: 10. Germline V lookup: CDR1 SGDLS, CDR2 YYNGEE. The CDR3 consists of 17 residues. CDR3 protein: CASSVEGPGGSTGELFF. CDR3 DNA sequence: TGTGCCAGCAGCGTAGAAGGTCCGGGAGGAAGTACCGGGGAGCTGTTTTTT.

The chain recombines TRBV12-3 or TRBV12-4 with TRBJ2-5; TRBD1 aligns across 7 bases. This CDR3 is 14 amino acids long. V gave up 4 bases and J gave up 5 bases; unmatched junction bases: 7. Here the CDR3 reads CASSSRQGEETQYF. CDR3 sequence (DNA): TGTGCCAGCAGTTCACGACAGGGTGAGGAGACCCAGTACTTC.

This clone came up many times. The V gene is TRBV30, the J gene TRBJ2-1; D is undetermined. The CDR3 consists of 15 residues. V lost 2 bases and J 6 bases, leaving 17 bases between the germline ends. Germline assignment: CDR1 GTSNPN and CDR2 SVGIG (reference sequence). The DNA for the CDR3 is TGTGCCTGGAGTTCAGGATTCCCCCCCGGCAATGAGCAGTTCTTC. This translates into CAWSSGFPPGNEQFF. The whole variable domain, filled in from reference TRBV30 and TRBJ2-1, reads SQTIHQWPATLVQPVGSPLSLECTVEGTSNPNLYWYRQAAGRGLQLLFYSVGIGQISSEVPQNLSASRPQDRQFILSSKKLLLSDSGFYLCAWSSGFPPGNEQFFGPGTRLTVL.

This clone was counted ten times or more. V usage is TRBV5-1 and J usage is TRBJ2-1, with D tentatively TRBD2 (6 bases). The V end was cut by 5 bases, the J end by 8 bases, with 14 bases between. The CDR3 is 13 amino acids. Germline assignment: CDR1 SGHRS and CDR2 YFSETQ. CDR3 in amino acids: CASRAGPRDEQFF. In DNA, the CDR3 is TGCGCCAGCAGGGCGGGACCAAGGGATGAGCAGTTCTTC. The variable domain in full, completed from reference TRBV5-1 and TRBJ2-1, reads KAGVTQTPRYLIKTRGQQVTLSCSPISGHRSVSWYQQTPGQGLQFLFEYFSETQRNKGNFPGRFSGRQFSNSRSEMNVSTLELGDSALYLCASRAGPRDEQFFGPGTRLTVL.

This clone has ten or more counts. Other DNA sequences of this sample code for an identical CDR3. The chain uses TRBV2 and TRBJ1-5; 7 nucleotides agree with TRBD1. The CDR3 spans 14 residues. Per the germline V gene, CDR1 is SNHLY and CDR2 is FYNNEI. The ends lost 9 bases at V and 8 bases at J; junction bases unmatched: 13. The CDR3 DNA sequence: TGTGCCAGTAGTCGACAGGGTGAGGGTAAGCCCCAGCATTTT. As protein: CASSRQGEGKPQHF. Complete variable domain (other parts from reference TRBV2 and TRBJ1-5): EPEVTQTPSHQVTQMGQEVILRCVPISNHLYFYWYRQILGQKVEFLVSFYNNEISEKSEIFDDQFSVERPDGSNFTLKIRSTKLEDSAMYFCASSRQGEGKPQHFGDGTRLSIL.